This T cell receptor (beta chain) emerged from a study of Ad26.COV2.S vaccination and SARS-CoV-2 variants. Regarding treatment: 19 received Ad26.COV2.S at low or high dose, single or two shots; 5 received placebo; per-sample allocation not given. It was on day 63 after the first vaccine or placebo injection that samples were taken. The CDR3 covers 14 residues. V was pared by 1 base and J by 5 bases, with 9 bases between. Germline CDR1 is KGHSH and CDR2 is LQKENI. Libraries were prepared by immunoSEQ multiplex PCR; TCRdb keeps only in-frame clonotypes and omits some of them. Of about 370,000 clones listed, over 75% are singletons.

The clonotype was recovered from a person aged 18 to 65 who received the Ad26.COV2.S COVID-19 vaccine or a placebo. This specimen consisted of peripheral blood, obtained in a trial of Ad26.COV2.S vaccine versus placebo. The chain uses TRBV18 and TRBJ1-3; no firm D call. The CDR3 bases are TGTGCCAGCTCACCACAGACATTGAGAAACACCATATATTTT. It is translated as CASSPQTLRNTIYF.